This paragraph covers one T cell receptor beta chain sequence. The sample originates from a study of blood T cell repertoires in COVID-19. Study in general: The United States, Italy and Spain provided the acute and convalescent COVID-19 samples.

Profiled with immunoSEQ multiplex PCR; TCRdb holds only in-frame clones, not every one. The repertoire consists of some 70,000 clones, with around 93% occurring once and the leading ten covering about 7.3%. The V gene end was trimmed by 3 bases and the J gene end by 7 bases; junction bases not matched to a gene: 4. Germline V lookup: CDR1 LNHNV, CDR2 YYDKDF (reference sequence). The CDR3 contains 15 residues. The gene calls are TRBV15 and TRBJ2-1, with TRBD2 identical over 12 bases. The sequenced material came from peripheral blood. The receptor comes from a human donor in a cohort sampled during active COVID-19. This CDR3 reads CATSSASGGANEQFF. CDR3 DNA sequence: TGTGCCACCAGCAGCGCTAGCGGGGGGGCAAATGAGCAGTTCTTC.